This TCR beta chain came from a study of blood T cell repertoires in COVID-19. Assay used: immunoSEQ multiplex PCR; TCRdb lists only in-frame clones, some missing. Here the sample spans roughly 180,000 clones, nearly 85% being singletons. The source is a woman aged 25 to 39 with acute or convalescent COVID-19. The sample comprised peripheral blood.

The CDR3 reads CASSLAGGGNQPQHF. In nucleotides, the CDR3 is TGCGCCAGCAGCTTGGCGGGGGGAGGCAATCAGCCCCAGCATTTT. The chain is built from TRBV5-1 and TRBJ1-5; TRBD1 is a possible D gene (5 bases). V lost 0 bases and J 2 bases, leaving 9 bases between the germline ends. This CDR3 is 15 amino acids long. The germline V gene has CDR1 SGHRS and CDR2 YFSETQ.